This TCR beta chain is drawn from a study of shared clonotypes between healthy human individuals. This CDR3 spans 15 amino acids. Germline CDR1 and CDR2: SGHRS and YFSETQ. V was clipped by 4 bases and J by 3 bases, with 17 bases between them. Data came from immunoSEQ multiplex PCR; TCRdb stores just in-frame clones and leaves some out. The profile shows around 2,000,000 clones, over 85% of them singletons. Naive CD8 populations comprised CD45RO-negative cells positively selected for CCR7, excluding terminally differentiated effector memory CD45RA+ cells. This TCR was recovered from a man younger than 30 in good health. Sequencing input: naive CD8+ T cells sorted from blood. This chain joins TRBV5-1 and TRBJ2-7; D possibly corresponds to TRBD2 (7 bases). The CDR3: CASSPAGGGGYEQYF. The CDR3 nucleotides read TGCGCCAGCAGCCCCGCTGGAGGGGGGGGCTACGAGCAGTACTTC.